This T cell receptor beta chain came from a study of blood T cell repertoires in COVID-19. Looking at the study overall: PBMCs, B-cell-depleted T cells, or T cells were the source of the cDNA or gDNA that made up the material.

Some clones are missing from TCRdb's copy, which holds only in-frame ones; the method was immunoSEQ multiplex PCR. Of roughly 100,000 clones in the sample, more than 80% were seen once. The V end lost 2 bases, the J end lost 5 bases, and 15 bases lay between the germline ends. The CDR3 sequence is 15 residues long. Germline V gene lookup returns CDR1 SGHTA and CDR2 FQGNSA. The TCR was taken from an older woman with acute or convalescent COVID-19. The rearrangement uses TRBV7-2 and TRBJ1-1, with D tentatively TRBD1 (5 bases). The sequencing input was peripheral blood. The CDR3 spells CASSLSAGVTTEAFF. The DNA of the CDR3 is TGTGCCAGCAGCTTATCCGCGGGGGTGACGACTGAAGCTTTCTTT. The full variable domain, completed using reference TRBV7-2 and TRBJ1-1, is GAGVSQSPSNKVTEKGKDVELRCDPISGHTALYWYRQSLGQGLEFLIYFQGNSAPDKSGLPSDRFSAERTGGSVSTLTIQRTQQEDSAVYLCASSLSAGVTTEAFFGQGTRLTVV.